This TCR beta chain was captured by sequencing in a study of regulatory T cells in long-lasting Graves disease. The time point: persistent/refractory GD, antithyroid drugs over 5 years with positive TRAb. From PBMCs, RNA was extracted and then used to make the TCR library. The diagnosis of Graves' disease used American Thyroid Association guidelines. EDTA tubes held 8 to 10 milliliters of peripheral blood from each patient. This clonotype showed up just a few times. Combining iRepertoire HTBI primers with Arm-PCR of CDR3 regions, the authors built TCR beta libraries. Original analysis: Across the samples, identification revealed around 65 TRBV and over 12 TRBJ segments. TCRdb reanalysed the multiplex PCR reads using MiXCR and keeps one entry per CDR3 protein. The V and J calls reflect TCRdb's pipeline rather than the authors' work. The data show about 470,000 distinct CDR3 sequences, around 20% seen once.

The sequences come from peripheral blood mononuclear cells (PBMCs), collected when the disease was refractory, from a patient treated with antithyroid drugs. The clonotype comes from a female donor with Graves disease.

CDR3 loop: CASSQERQNTEAFF. DNA of the CDR3: TGCGCCAGCAGCCAAGAGCGACAAAACACTGAAGCTTTCTTT. The chain joins TRBV4-1 to TRBJ1-1; the D is unclear. Germline V gene sequence: CDR1 MGHRA, CDR2 YSYEKL. The CDR3 covers 14 residues. V lost 0 bases and J lost 2, with 7 bases in between.